Listed below are T cell receptor beta chains from one sample, sequenced in a study of spatial heterogeneity in lung cancer. MiXCR was run by TCRdb on the 5' RACE reads, yielding one entry per CDR3 protein. The sample includes some 21,000 distinct CDR3 sequences, under 8% of them seen just once. Sequencing used lung tumor tissue, obtained at surgery. Every receptor here comes from a male donor with early-stage non-small cell lung cancer. The CDR3 runs from the conserved cysteine through the conserved F or W. D genes are given only for firm matches. Rows give clone size only sometimes, using once, few, many, or a class for an expanded clone.

TGTGCCAGCAGCGTCATGGATCAGCCCCAGCATTTT,CASSVMDQPQHF,-,12,many,TRBV7-9,TRBJ1-5
TGTGCCAGCCCCCGGAGGACTAGTTACAATGAGCAGTTCTTC,CASPRRTSYNEQFF,TRBD2,14,many,TRBV2,TRBJ2-1
TGTGCCAGCAGCCAAGGAATCCCAGGGGCCGACACCTTC,CASSQGIPGADTF,-,13,-,TRBV3-1,TRBJ1-2
TGTGCCAGCAGTTACCGGGGACTGTTTGAAGCTTTCTTT,CASSYRGLFEAFF,-,13,many,TRBV6-2/TRBV6-3,TRBJ1-1
TGTGCCAGCAGTCCCCTTAACTATGGCTACACCTTC,CASSPLNYGYTF,-,12,many,TRBV28,TRBJ1-2
TGTGCCAGCAGGTTCGACAGGGGAGAGACCCAGTACTTC,CASRFDRGETQYF,TRBD1,13,few,TRBV7-2,TRBJ2-5
TGTGCCAGCAGTTTAAGGGCGAACACTGAAGCTTTCTTT,CASSLRANTEAFF,-,13,many,TRBV12-3/TRBV12-4,TRBJ1-1
TGCGCCAGCAGACAGGGTCTAAAGACTAGCGTCAGCGAGCAGTACTTC,CASRQGLKTSVSEQYF,TRBD2,16,many,TRBV5-1,TRBJ2-7
TGCGCCAGCAGCCAACCACAGGCCTTAGCGGGAGGGTTGTACTACGAGCAGTACTTC,CASSQPQALAGGLYYEQYF,TRBD2,19,few,TRBV5-1,TRBJ2-7
TGTGCCAGCAGTACCTTACAGGGCTACGAGCAGTACTTC,CASSTLQGYEQYF,-,13,-,TRBV6-6,TRBJ2-7
TGTGCCAGCAGCTTAGTCCGGGACAGGGGGCGTACTAACTATGGCTACACCTTC,CASSLVRDRGRTNYGYTF,TRBD1,18,many,TRBV7-9,TRBJ1-2
TGTGCCAGCAGCTTGGATCAGCGGGGTAACAATGAGCAGTTCTTC,CASSLDQRGNNEQFF,TRBD2,15,many,TRBV11-2,TRBJ2-1
TGTGCCAGCAGTTTAGAAGGGGTACAGAACTATGGCTACACCTTC,CASSLEGVQNYGYTF,-,15,few,TRBV12-3/TRBV12-4,TRBJ1-2
TGTGCCAGCAGCTTCTGGGCACGGCCGGGCGAGACCCAGTACTTC,CASSFWARPGETQYF,-,15,-,TRBV6-5,TRBJ2-5
TGTGCCAGCAGATTAACTCAGCCGAACACTGAAGCTTTCTTT,CASRLTQPNTEAFF,-,14,-,TRBV28,TRBJ1-1
TGTGCCAGCAGCTTCCTACAGGCGCCGACCAATCAGCCCCAGCATTTT,CASSFLQAPTNQPQHF,-,16,many,TRBV11-2,TRBJ1-5
TGTGCCAGCAGCTCTAGCGGGGGGGTGAACACCGGGGAGCTGTTTTTT,CASSSSGGVNTGELFF,TRBD2,16,many,TRBV11-2,TRBJ2-2
TGTGCCAGCAGCTTAGGAGGCTCTGGGGCCAACGTCCTGACTTTC,CASSLGGSGANVLTF,-,15,many,TRBV7-2,TRBJ2-6
TGTGCCACCAGTGATTGGCGGCAGGTCGCGAACACCGGGGAGCTGTTTTTT,CATSDWRQVANTGELFF,-,17,many,TRBV24-1,TRBJ2-2
TGCGCCAGCAGCCCCGAGGCACTAGCGTTTTTACACACAGATACGCAGTATTTT,CASSPEALAFLHTDTQYF,TRBD2,18,few,TRBV4-3,TRBJ2-3
TGTGCCAGCTCACCCGTGGGACCCCGCACAGATACGCAGTATTTT,CASSPVGPRTDTQYF,-,15,many,TRBV18,TRBJ2-3
TGTGCCATCAGTGAAGCCGCCGACGGCTACGAGCAGTACTTC,CAISEAADGYEQYF,-,14,many,TRBV10-3,TRBJ2-7
TGCGCCAGCAGCTTTAGGGGGCCGCCAGATACGCAGTATTTT,CASSFRGPPDTQYF,TRBD1,14,many,TRBV5-1,TRBJ2-3
TGTGCCAGCAGCTCGTGGACTTCCGAGTATCAGCCCCAGCATTTT,CASSSWTSEYQPQHF,-,15,many,TRBV28,TRBJ1-5
TGTGCCAGCATTGGGACGGCAGACAATGAGCAGTTCTTC,CASIGTADNEQFF,-,13,few,TRBV2,TRBJ2-1
TGTGCCAGCAGCAAGAGAGGGGCCGACAGGGCCTTGAACTATGGCTACACCTTC,CASSKRGADRALNYGYTF,TRBD1,18,many,TRBV11-2,TRBJ1-2
TGTGCCAGCGGGAAGATGGGCAATCAGCCCCAGCATTTT,CASGKMGNQPQHF,-,13,few,TRBV6-2/TRBV6-3,TRBJ1-5
TGTGCCAGCAGCTTACCGGGTTTGGCTGAAGCTTTCTTT,CASSLPGLAEAFF,-,13,-,TRBV7-9,TRBJ1-1
TGCGCCAGCAGCTTGACGACAGATAATGAAAAACTGTTTTTT,CASSLTTDNEKLFF,-,14,few,TRBV5-1,TRBJ1-4
TGTGCCAGCAGCTTGGCCGGGTCAAGAAACACCGGGGAGCTGTTTTTT,CASSLAGSRNTGELFF,-,16,many,TRBV5-4,TRBJ2-2
TGCGCCAGCAGACATGGGGATGGGGCCAACGTCCTGACTTTC,CASRHGDGANVLTF,-,14,many,TRBV5-1,TRBJ2-6
TGTGCCAGCAGCTTATATCTCCAGGCAGGTAACACTGAAGCTTTCTTT,CASSLYLQAGNTEAFF,-,16,many,TRBV11-1,TRBJ1-1
TGTGCCAGCAGCCCCAGACTAGCGGGTAGTGAGCAGTTCTTC,CASSPRLAGSEQFF,TRBD2,14,many,TRBV11-2,TRBJ2-1
TGCAGTGCCGCCGTGGCAGCAAATCAGCCCCAGCATTTT,CSAAVAANQPQHF,-,13,many,TRBV20-1,TRBJ1-5
TGCAGTGCTGATCCACGGAGGGGGTACAATGAGCAGTTCTTC,CSADPRRGYNEQFF,-,14,many,TRBV20-1,TRBJ2-1
TGCAGTGCTACCTTCCCTCGACAGGTCCTTAATGAAAAACTGTTTTTT,CSATFPRQVLNEKLFF,-,16,few,TRBV20-1,TRBJ1-4
TGTGCCAGCAGACGGACAGAACTTAACTATGGCTACACCTTC,CASRRTELNYGYTF,-,14,-,TRBV28,TRBJ1-2
TGTGCCAGCAGTTACCTTTTCCTCTCCTACAATGAGCAGTTCTTC,CASSYLFLSYNEQFF,-,15,many,TRBV6-2/TRBV6-3,TRBJ2-1
TGTGCCAGCAGAGCCCCGGCTAGCGACGGATTAAAGACCCAGTACTTC,CASRAPASDGLKTQYF,-,16,many,TRBV6-2/TRBV6-3,TRBJ2-5
TGTGCCAGCAGCCAAGATCTCCCTAGCGGGAGGCCCGGAGACACGCAGTATTTT,CASSQDLPSGRPGDTQYF,TRBD2,18,few,TRBV14,TRBJ2-3
TGTGCCACCAGCAGAGATCCCGATCCGGCCAAAAACATTCAGTACTTC,CATSRDPDPAKNIQYF,-,16,many,TRBV15,TRBJ2-4